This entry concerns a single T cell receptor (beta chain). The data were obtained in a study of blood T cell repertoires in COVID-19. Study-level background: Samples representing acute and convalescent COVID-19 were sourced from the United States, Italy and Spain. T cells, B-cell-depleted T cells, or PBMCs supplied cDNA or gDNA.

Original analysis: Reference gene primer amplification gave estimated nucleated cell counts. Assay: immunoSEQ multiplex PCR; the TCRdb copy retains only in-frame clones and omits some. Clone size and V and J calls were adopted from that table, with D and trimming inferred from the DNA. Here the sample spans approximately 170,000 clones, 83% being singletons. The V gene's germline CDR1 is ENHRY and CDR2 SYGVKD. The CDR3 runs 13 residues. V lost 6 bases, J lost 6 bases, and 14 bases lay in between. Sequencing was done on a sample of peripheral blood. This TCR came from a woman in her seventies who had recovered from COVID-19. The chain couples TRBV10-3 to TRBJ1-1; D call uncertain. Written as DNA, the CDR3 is TGTGCCATCAGCGTGGCGGGGATCCCTGAAGCTTTCTTT. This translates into CAISVAGIPEAFF.